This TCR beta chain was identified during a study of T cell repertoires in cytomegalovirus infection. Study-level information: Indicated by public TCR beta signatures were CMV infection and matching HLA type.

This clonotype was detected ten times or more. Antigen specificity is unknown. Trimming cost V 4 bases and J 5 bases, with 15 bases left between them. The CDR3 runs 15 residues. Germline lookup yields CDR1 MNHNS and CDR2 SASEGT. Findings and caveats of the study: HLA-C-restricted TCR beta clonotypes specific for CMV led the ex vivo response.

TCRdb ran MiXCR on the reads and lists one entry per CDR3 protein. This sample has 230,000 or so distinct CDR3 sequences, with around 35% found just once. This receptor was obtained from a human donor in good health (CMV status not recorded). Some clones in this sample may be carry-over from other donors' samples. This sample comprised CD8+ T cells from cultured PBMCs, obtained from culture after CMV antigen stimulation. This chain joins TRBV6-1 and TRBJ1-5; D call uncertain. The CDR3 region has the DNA TGTGCCAGCAGTGTAAGAAGCGACGGACATCAGCCCCAGCATTTT. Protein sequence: CASSVRSDGHQPQHF.